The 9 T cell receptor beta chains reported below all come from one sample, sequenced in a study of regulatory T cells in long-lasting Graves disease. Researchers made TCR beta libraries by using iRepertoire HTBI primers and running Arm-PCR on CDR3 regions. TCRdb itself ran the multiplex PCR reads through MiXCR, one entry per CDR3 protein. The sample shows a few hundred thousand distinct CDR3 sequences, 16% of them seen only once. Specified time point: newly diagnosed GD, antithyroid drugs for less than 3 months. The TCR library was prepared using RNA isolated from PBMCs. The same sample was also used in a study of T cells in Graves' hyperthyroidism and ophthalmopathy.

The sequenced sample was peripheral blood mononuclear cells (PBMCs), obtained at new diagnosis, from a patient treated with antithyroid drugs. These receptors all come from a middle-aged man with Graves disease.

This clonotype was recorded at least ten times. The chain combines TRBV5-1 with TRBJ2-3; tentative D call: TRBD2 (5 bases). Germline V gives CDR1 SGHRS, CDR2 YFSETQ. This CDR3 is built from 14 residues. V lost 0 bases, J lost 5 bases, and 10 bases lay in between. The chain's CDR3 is CASSLDGEGDTQYF. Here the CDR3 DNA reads TGCGCCAGCAGCTTGGACGGGGAAGGAGATACGCAGTATTTT.

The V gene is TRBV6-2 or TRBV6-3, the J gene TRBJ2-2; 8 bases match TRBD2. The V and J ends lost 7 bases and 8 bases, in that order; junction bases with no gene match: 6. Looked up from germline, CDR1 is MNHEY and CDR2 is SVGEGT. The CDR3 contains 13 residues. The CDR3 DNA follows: TGTGCCAGCATCCTGACTAGCGCTGGGGAGCTGTTTTTT. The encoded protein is CASILTSAGELFF.

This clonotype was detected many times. CDR3 nucleotide sequence: TGCGCCAGCAGCCGAGAGCAGGATTTACGATCTGGGGCCAACGTCCTGACTTTC. Residues: CASSREQDLRSGANVLTF. This chain connects TRBV4-3 to TRBJ2-6; D is undetermined. Trimming removed 4 bases from V and 1 base from J, with 17 bases in between. Germline CDR1 and CDR2: LGHNA and YSLEER. The CDR3 spans 18 residues.

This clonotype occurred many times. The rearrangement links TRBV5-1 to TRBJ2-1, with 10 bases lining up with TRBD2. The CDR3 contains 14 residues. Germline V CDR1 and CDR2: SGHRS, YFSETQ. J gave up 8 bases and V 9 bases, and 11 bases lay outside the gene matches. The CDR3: CATRARLAGHEQFF. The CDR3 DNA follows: TGCGCCACCAGGGCGAGACTAGCGGGCCATGAGCAGTTCTTC.

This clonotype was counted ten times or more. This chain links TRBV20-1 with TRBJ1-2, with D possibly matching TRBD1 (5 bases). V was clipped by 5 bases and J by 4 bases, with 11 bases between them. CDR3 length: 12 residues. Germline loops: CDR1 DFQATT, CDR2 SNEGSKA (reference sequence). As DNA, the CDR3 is TGCAGTGCTGTGGGGCAGCCCTATGGCTACACCTTC. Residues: CSAVGQPYGYTF.

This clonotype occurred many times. CDR3 DNA: TGTGCCAGCATTAAATCCGCCGGGACAGTTGTATACGAGCAGTACTTC. Translating gives CASIKSAGTVVYEQYF. The V call is TRBV2, the J call TRBJ2-7; 7 bases match TRBD1. The J segment lost 4 bases and the V segment lost 7 bases, leaving 16 bases of the junction unmatched. Germline V lookup: CDR1 SNHLY, CDR2 FYNNEI. The CDR3 has 16 residues.

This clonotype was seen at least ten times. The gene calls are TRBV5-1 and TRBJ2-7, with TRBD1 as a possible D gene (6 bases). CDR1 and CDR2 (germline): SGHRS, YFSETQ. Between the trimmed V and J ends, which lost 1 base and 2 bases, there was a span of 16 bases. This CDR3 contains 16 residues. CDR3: CASSLTQTGTTYEQYF. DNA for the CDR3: TGCGCCAGCAGCTTGACCCAAACAGGGACCACCTACGAGCAGTACTTC.

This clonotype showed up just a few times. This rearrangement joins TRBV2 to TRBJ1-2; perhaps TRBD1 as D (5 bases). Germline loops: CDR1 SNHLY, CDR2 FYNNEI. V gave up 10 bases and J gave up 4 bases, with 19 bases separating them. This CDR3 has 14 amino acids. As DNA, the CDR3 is TGTGCCACCCCAGTGAACGGGGCCAGCTATGGCTACACCTTC. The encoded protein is CATPVNGASYGYTF.

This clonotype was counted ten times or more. CDR3 residues: CSARVGQTNTEAFF. CDR3 bases: TGCAGTGCTAGAGTCGGACAGACGAACACTGAAGCTTTCTTT. This chain uses TRBV20-1 with TRBJ1-1, with D possibly matching TRBD1 (6 bases). The CDR3 is 14 residues long. V was shortened by 1 base and J by 1 base, with 10 bases between the two germline ends. Germline assignment: CDR1 DFQATT and CDR2 SNEGSKA (reference sequence).